This T cell receptor beta chain was observed in a study of T cells in Graves' hyperthyroidism and ophthalmopathy. The study's findings and limits: The model forecast ophthalmopathy, anticipating it by a median roughly 6.3 months before onset.

Points on this clonotype: Antigen specificity is unknown.

Diagnosis relied on clinical symptoms, serum thyroxine and TRAb, thyroid ultrasound and orbital computed tomography. The CDR3 has 18 amino acids. Trimming pared 1 base from V and 1 base from J, leaving 16 bases between. Germline loops: CDR1 SGHTA, CDR2 FQGNSA. Researchers amplified the TCR beta CDR3 regions from RNA transcripts. First-round RT-PCR of the TCR CDR3 relied on the HTBI primer set. One entry per CDR3 protein, called by TCRdb with MiXCR from the multiplex PCR reads. The data contain more than 550,000 distinct CDR3 sequences, over 40% of them seen just once; the ten biggest clones take up about 7%.

The sequence derives from an adult man with Graves' disease, either hyperthyroidism or ophthalmopathy (not recorded which). Specimen: peripheral blood or thyroid tissue (not recorded which). This chain links TRBV7-2 with TRBJ2-2; D is unclear. This CDR3 is CASSLDFIFKRNTGELFF. Written as DNA, the CDR3 is TGTGCCAGCAGCTTAGACTTCATTTTTAAGAGGAACACCGGGGAGCTGTTTTTT.